This T cell receptor (beta chain) was documented in a study of blood T cells in healthy people across ages. Whole-study results and caveats: Relative to aged donors, long-lived donors carried more naive CD4+ cells and displayed higher diversity.

For this clonotype: Antigen specificity is unknown. A junction end diverges from the germline sequence, so it may reflect a read error.

Donor samples were obtained from healthy Caucasian individuals from Russia, aged about 6 to 90. Approximately 9.4 milliliters was the volume of peripheral blood drawn from each donor. The CDR3 is 16 amino acids. Per germline, CDR1 SEHNR and CDR2 FQNEAQ (reference sequence). A J-beta primer mix and a sample-barcoded 5' primer were used in a second PCR of about 7 to 11 cycles. One entry per CDR3 protein, called by TCRdb with MiXCR from the 5' RACE reads. The repertoire consists of approximately 680,000 distinct CDR3 sequences, with approximately 31% occurring once and the leading ten covering less than 20%.

The chain carries TRBV7-9 and TRBJ2-3; D could derive from TRBD1 or TRBD2 (6 bases each). Material for sequencing was blood. The TCR originated in a woman older than 75 in good health. The CDR3 loop reads CASSFSRGRRTDTQYF. The CDR3 DNA reads TGCGCCAGCAGCTTCTCCCGGGGGCGTCGCACAGATACGCAGTATTTT.